In this sample, the clone carrying this TCR beta chain turned up once. This specimen comes from a study of CD8 T cells in Susac syndrome. Random hexamers were used to reverse transcribe the RNA input (roughly 0.5 to 1 ug). TCRdb re-analysed the immunoSEQ multiplex PCR reads in MiXCR, keeping a single row per CDR3 protein. The data contain over 350,000 distinct CDR3 sequences, about 85% of them singletons. Germline CDR1 and CDR2: WSHSY and SAAADI. The length of the CDR3 is 14 residues. V lost 2 bases and J lost 2, with 10 bases in between. The sequence derives from a human donor with multiple sclerosis. The sample taken for sequencing was CD8+ T cells from PBMCs. The chain has TRBV10-2 and TRBJ2-7; D remains unclear. For the CDR3, the DNA is TGCGCCAGCAGTGAGACCCAGCCCCCCTACGAGCAGTACTTC. Translating it yields CASSETQPPYEQYF.